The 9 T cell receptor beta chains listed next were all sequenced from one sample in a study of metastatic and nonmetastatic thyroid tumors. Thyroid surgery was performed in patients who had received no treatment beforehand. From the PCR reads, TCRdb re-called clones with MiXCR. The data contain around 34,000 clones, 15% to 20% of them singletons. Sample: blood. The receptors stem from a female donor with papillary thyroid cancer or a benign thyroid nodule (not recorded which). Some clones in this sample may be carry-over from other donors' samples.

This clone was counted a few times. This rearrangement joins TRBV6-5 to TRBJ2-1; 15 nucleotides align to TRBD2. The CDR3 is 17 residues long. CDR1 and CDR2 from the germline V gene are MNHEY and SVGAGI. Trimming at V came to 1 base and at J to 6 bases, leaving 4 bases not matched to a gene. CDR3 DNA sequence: TGTGCCAGCAGTTACTGGGGACTAGCGGGAGGTCTCAATGAGCAGTTCTTC. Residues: CASSYWGLAGGLNEQFF.

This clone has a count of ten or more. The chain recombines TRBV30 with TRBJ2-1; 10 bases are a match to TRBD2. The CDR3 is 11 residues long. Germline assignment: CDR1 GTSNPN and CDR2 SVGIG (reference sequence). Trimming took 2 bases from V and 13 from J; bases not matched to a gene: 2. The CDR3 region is CAWSSSGSQFF. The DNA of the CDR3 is TGTGCCTGGAGTTCTAGCGGGAGTCAGTTCTTC. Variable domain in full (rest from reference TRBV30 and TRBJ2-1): SQTIHQWPATLVQPVGSPLSLECTVEGTSNPNLYWYRQAAGRGLQLLFYSVGIGQISSEVPQNLSASRPQDRQFILSSKKLLLSDSGFYLCAWSSSGSQFFGPGTRLTVL.

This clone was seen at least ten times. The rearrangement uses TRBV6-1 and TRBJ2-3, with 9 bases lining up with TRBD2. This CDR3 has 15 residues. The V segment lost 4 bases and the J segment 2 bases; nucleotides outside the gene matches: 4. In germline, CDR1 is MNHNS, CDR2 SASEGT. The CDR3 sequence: CASSGLAGNTDTQYF. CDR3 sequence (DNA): TGTGCCAGCAGTGGCCTAGCGGGGAACACAGATACGCAGTATTTT.

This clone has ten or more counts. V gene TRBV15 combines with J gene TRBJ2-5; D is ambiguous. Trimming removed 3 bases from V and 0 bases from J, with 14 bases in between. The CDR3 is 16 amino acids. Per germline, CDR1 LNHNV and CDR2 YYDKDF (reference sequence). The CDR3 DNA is TGTGCCACCAGCAGCGTGCCAGGATTGTACCAAGAGACCCAGTACTTC. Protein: CATSSVPGLYQETQYF.

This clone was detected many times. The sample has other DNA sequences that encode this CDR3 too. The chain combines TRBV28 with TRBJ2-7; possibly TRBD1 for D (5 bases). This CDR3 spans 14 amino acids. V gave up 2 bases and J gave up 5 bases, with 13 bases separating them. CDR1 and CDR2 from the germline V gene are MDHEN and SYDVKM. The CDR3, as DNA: TGTGCCAGCAGTTTAAGTGGGGCTCGCAACGAGCAGTACTTC. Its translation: CASSLSGARNEQYF.

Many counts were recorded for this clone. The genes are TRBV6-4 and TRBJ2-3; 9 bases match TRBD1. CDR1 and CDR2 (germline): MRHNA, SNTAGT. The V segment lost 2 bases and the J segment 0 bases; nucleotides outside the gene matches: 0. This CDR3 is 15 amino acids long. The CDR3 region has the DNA TGTGCCAGCAGTGACGGGACAGGGAGCACAGATACGCAGTATTTT. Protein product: CASSDGTGSTDTQYF.

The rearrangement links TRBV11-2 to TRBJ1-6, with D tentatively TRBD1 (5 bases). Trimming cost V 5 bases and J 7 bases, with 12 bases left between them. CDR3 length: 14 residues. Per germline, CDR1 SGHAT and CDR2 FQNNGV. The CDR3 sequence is CASSRDGRNSPLHF. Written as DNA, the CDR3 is TGTGCCAGCAGCCGGGACGGGAGGAATTCACCCCTCCACTTT.

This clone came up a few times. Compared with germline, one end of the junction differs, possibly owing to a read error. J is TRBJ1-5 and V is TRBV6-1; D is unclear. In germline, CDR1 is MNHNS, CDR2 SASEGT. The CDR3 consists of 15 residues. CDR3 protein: CASNENEDGNQPQHF. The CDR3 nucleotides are TGTGCCAGCAATGAAAATGAGGATGGCAATCAGCCCCAGCATTTT.

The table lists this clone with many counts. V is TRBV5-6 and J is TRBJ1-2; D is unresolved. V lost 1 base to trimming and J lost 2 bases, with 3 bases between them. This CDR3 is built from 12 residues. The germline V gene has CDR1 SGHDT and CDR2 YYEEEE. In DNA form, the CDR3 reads TGTGCCAGCAGCTTGAGCAACTATGGCTACACCTTC. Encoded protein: CASSLSNYGYTF.